These 22 T cell receptor beta chains were all obtained from the same sample, sequenced in a study of T cells in Graves' hyperthyroidism and ophthalmopathy. RNA transcripts gave rise to amplified TCR beta CDR3 regions. First-round RT-PCR with HTBI primers amplified the TCR CDR3 region. TCRdb fed the multiplex PCR reads into MiXCR, producing one record per CDR3 protein. Counted here are about 360,000 distinct CDR3 sequences, less than 15% occurring once; the ten biggest clones make up 9.2%. The specimen sequenced was blood. The receptors shown here come from a woman under 30 with Graves' hyperthyroidism.

The rearrangement joins TRBV19 to TRBJ2-3; D unresolved. The germline V and J ends were trimmed by 3 bases and 6 bases, with 7 bases remaining between them. The germline gives CDR1 LNHDA, CDR2 SQIVND (reference sequence). This CDR3 contains 12 residues. The CDR3 loop reads CASSIVGDTQYF. In DNA form, the CDR3 reads TGTGCCAGTAGTATCGTAGGTGATACGCAGTATTTT.

In regard to this clonotype: A much larger clone is a single base away; this may be a read error. The chain uses TRBV3-1 and TRBJ2-5; D perhaps matches TRBD2 (5 bases). With the DNA end fitting TRBJ2-1 better, the J assignment may be wrong. The CDR3 is 12 residues long. Germline V CDR1 and CDR2: LGHDT, YNNKEL (reference sequence). The CDR3 DNA follows: TGTGCCAGCAGCCACACGTGGGAGACCCAGTTCTTC. Encoded protein: CASSHTWETQFF.

This clonotype was detected many times. The chain joins TRBV7-2 to TRBJ2-1; 8 bases line up with TRBD2. Germline V gives CDR1 SGHTA, CDR2 FQGNSA. The CDR3 sequence is 16 residues long. Losses at the gene ends were 0 bases for V and 2 bases for J; bases not matched to a gene: 3. CDR3 loop: CASSLASGNTYNEQFF. The CDR3 DNA reads as TGTGCCAGCAGCTTAGCTAGCGGGAACACCTACAATGAGCAGTTCTTC.

This clonotype showed up many times. The V call is TRBV20-1, the J call TRBJ2-7; D unresolved. The germline V and J ends were trimmed by 6 bases and 4 bases, with 25 bases remaining between them. The CDR3 covers 16 residues. Germline V CDR1 and CDR2: DFQATT, SNEGSKA (reference sequence). For the CDR3, the DNA is TGCAGTGCCGCCCAACTCGATGACCCGGGTATGTACGAGCAGTACTTC. It translates to CSAAQLDDPGMYEQYF.

The table lists this clonotype with many counts. The CDR3 protein is CASSQDGRSPDTQYF. The DNA for the CDR3 is TGTGCCAGCAGCCAAGATGGGCGTTCCCCAGATACGCAGTATTTT. This chain uses TRBV3-1 with TRBJ2-3; no firm D call. The CDR3 length is 15 residues. From germline, CDR1 is LGHDT and CDR2 YNNKEL (reference sequence). V lost 0 bases and J lost 4, with 11 bases in between.

This clonotype showed up many times. The chain links TRBV6-1 to TRBJ1-5; TRBD1 aligns across 10 bases. The CDR3 has 14 amino acids. J was trimmed by 7 bases and V by 5 bases; bases with no gene match: 5. Germline CDR1 is MNHNS and CDR2 is SASEGT. The CDR3 nucleotides are TGTGCCAGCAGTCGGGACAGGGGCCAACAGCCCCAGCATTTT. Residues: CASSRDRGQQPQHF.

This clonotype has at least ten counts. The chain combines TRBV2 with TRBJ1-1; D may be TRBD1 (5 bases). This CDR3 is built from 15 residues. The germline V gene encodes CDR1 SNHLY and CDR2 FYNNEI. V was trimmed by 3 bases and J by 4 bases, leaving 15 bases between them. The CDR3 protein is CASSESGASVTEAFF. The CDR3 bases are TGTGCCAGCAGTGAGTCCGGGGCTTCTGTCACTGAAGCTTTCTTT.

The chain joins TRBV27 to TRBJ2-1; 11 bases match TRBD1. Germline values: CDR1 MNHEY, CDR2 SMNVEV (reference sequence). With V trimmed by 3 bases and J by 0 bases, 10 bases remained unmatched. The CDR3 sequence is 19 residues long. CDR3: CASSFGTGGGGGSYNEQFF. As DNA, the CDR3 is TGTGCCAGCAGTTTCGGGACAGGGGGGGGCGGTGGCTCCTACAATGAGCAGTTCTTC.

This clonotype came up a few times. The V gene is TRBV4-2, the J gene TRBJ2-7; 11 nucleotides line up with TRBD1. Germline CDR1 is LGHNA and CDR2 is YNFKEQ. The CDR3 consists of 18 residues. J gave up 5 bases and V 4 bases, and 16 bases lay outside the gene matches. CDR3 protein: CASSPFPLTGTGGNEQYF. The CDR3 bases are TGTGCCAGCAGCCCCTTCCCCTTAACCGGGACAGGGGGTAACGAGCAGTACTTC.

CDR3 DNA sequence: TGTGCCATCAGTGAGTTTGAGTACTCTGGAAACACCATATATTTT. This codes for CAISEFEYSGNTIYF. The chain uses TRBV10-3 and TRBJ1-3; D is unresolved. Germline assignment: CDR1 ENHRY and CDR2 SYGVKD. CDR3 length: 15 amino acids. Trimming pared 1 base from V and 0 bases from J, leaving 7 bases between.

At least ten counts were recorded for this clonotype. The gene calls are TRBV7-9 and TRBJ2-7, with D perhaps matching TRBD2 (6 bases). Trimming removed 3 bases from V and 2 bases from J, with 17 bases in between. CDR1 and CDR2 from the germline V gene are SEHNR and FQNEAQ (reference sequence). The CDR3 contains 16 residues. CDR3 in amino acids: CASSLAAWGETYEQYF. Written as DNA, the CDR3 is TGTGCCAGCAGCTTGGCGGCCTGGGGGGAAACCTACGAGCAGTACTTC.

This clonotype was counted ten times or more. The V and J genes are TRBV7-8 and TRBJ2-1, with D perhaps matching TRBD2 (7 bases). V gave up 0 bases and J gave up 4 bases, with 16 bases separating them. Germline loops: CDR1 SGHVS, CDR2 FQNEAQ. The CDR3 is 17 residues long. CDR3 in DNA: TGTGCCAGCAGCTTAGCGATAGGGGGGGACGCTTACAATGAGCAGTTCTTC. It yields the protein CASSLAIGGDAYNEQFF.

There are many counts of this clonotype. This chain joins TRBV13 and TRBJ2-7; D remains unclear. Trimming shortened V by 4 bases and J by 4 bases, and 14 bases separated the two germline ends. CDR3 size: 14 residues. Looked up from germline, CDR1 is PRHDT and CDR2 is FYEKMQ (reference sequence). The CDR3 nucleotides are TGTGCCAGCAGCTCCGGCAGCATAGGGTACGAGCAGTACTTC. It yields the protein CASSSGSIGYEQYF.

This chain connects TRBV20-1 to TRBJ2-1; D is possibly TRBD2 (6 bases). V lost 4 bases to trimming and J lost 3 bases, with 13 bases between them. The V gene's germline CDR1 is DFQATT and CDR2 SNEGSKA (reference sequence). This CDR3 is built from 14 residues. The CDR3 reads CSATSWRGYNEQFF. DNA of the CDR3: TGCAGTGCTACTAGCTGGAGGGGCTACAATGAGCAGTTCTTC.

This clonotype has more than one count but fewer than ten. V is TRBV12-3 or TRBV12-4 and J is TRBJ2-7; TRBD2 might be the D (5 bases). Trimming removed 4 bases at V and 3 bases at J, with 7 bases between. CDR3 length: 12 residues. CDR3: CASSWEIYEQYF. The DNA for the CDR3 is TGTGCCAGCAGTTGGGAGATCTACGAGCAGTACTTC.

The chain employs TRBV4-3 and TRBJ2-1, with unresolved D. V was shortened by 1 base and J by 6 bases, with 16 bases between the two germline ends. Germline V gene lookup returns CDR1 LGHNA and CDR2 YSLEER. This CDR3 region has 16 residues. CDR3 sequence: CASSQGTPSTFNEQFF. CDR3 coding DNA: TGCGCCAGCAGCCAAGGAACCCCCTCTACGTTCAATGAGCAGTTCTTC.

This clonotype was observed at least ten times. V is TRBV10-3 and J is TRBJ2-1, with D unresolved. The CDR3 is 11 residues long. V was pared by 8 bases and J by 4 bases, with 6 bases between. Looked up from germline, CDR1 is ENHRY and CDR2 is SYGVKD. The DNA for the CDR3 is TGTGCCATCCAAGCGTACAATGAGCAGTTCTTC. Its translation is CAIQAYNEQFF.

This clonotype appeared a few times. V is TRBV4-1 and J is TRBJ2-5; perhaps TRBD1 as D (5 bases). The CDR3 is 15 amino acids. V was cut by 0 bases and J by 5 bases, with 13 bases left in between. Germline V lookup: CDR1 MGHRA, CDR2 YSYEKL. Here the CDR3 reads CASSQDGGGAETQYF. CDR3 in DNA: TGCGCCAGCAGCCAAGATGGTGGTGGGGCGGAGACCCAGTACTTC.

This clonotype came up many times. The rearrangement joins TRBV29-1 to TRBJ2-4; 7 nucleotides align to TRBD1. Germline V gene data show CDR1 as SQVTM and CDR2 as ANQGSEA. V shed 4 bases and J 0 bases; nucleotides not matched to a gene: 9. The CDR3 is 16 residues long. The CDR3 DNA reads as TGCAGCGTTGGAGGACAGGACACACTAGCCAAAAACATTCAGTACTTC. Amino acids: CSVGGQDTLAKNIQYF.

The chain links TRBV29-1 to TRBJ2-1; D may be TRBD1 (5 bases). V lost 6 bases and J lost 6, with 15 bases in between. The CDR3 is made up of 13 amino acids. Germline V lookup: CDR1 SQVTM, CDR2 ANQGSEA. CDR3 amino acids: CSVDSVRTNEQFF. DNA for the CDR3: TGCAGCGTCGACAGCGTAAGGACCAATGAGCAGTTCTTC.

This clonotype showed up many times. The V and J genes are TRBV20-1 and TRBJ2-7; D gene unclear. This CDR3 has 11 amino acids. CDR1 and CDR2 from the germline V gene are DFQATT and SNEGSKA (reference sequence). V shed 2 bases and J shed 6 bases, with 8 bases lying between them. The CDR3 DNA reads TGCAGTGCTAGAATCGCCGGCGAGCAGTACTTC. As protein: CSARIAGEQYF.

This chain links TRBV5-4 with TRBJ2-5, with 9 bases aligning to TRBD1. Germline V gene data show CDR1 as SGHNT and CDR2 as YYREEE (reference sequence). J was trimmed by 4 bases and V by 4 bases; bases with no gene match: 2. This CDR3 has 13 residues. CDR3 in amino acids: CASSNRGRETQYF. The CDR3 bases are TGTGCCAGCAGCAACAGGGGGCGAGAGACCCAGTACTTC. Supplemented by reference TRBV5-4 and TRBJ2-5, the full variable domain reads ETGVTQSPTHLIKTRGQQVTLRCSSQSGHNTVSWYQQALGQGPQFIFQYYREEENGRGNFPPRFSGLQFPNYSSELNVNALELDDSALYLCASSNRGRETQYFGPGTRLLVL.